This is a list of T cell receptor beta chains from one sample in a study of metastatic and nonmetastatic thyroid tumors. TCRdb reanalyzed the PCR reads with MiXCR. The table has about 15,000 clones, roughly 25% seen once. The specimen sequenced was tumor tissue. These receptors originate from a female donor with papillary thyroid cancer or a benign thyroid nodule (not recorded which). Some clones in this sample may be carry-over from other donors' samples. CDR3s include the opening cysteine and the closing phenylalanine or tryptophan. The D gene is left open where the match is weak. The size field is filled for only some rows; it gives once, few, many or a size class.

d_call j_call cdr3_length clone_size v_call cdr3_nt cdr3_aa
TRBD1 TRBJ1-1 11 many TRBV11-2 TGTGCCAGCGGAAAGGACAGGGGAGCTTTCTTT CASGKDRGAFF
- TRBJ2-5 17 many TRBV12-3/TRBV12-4 TGTGCCAGCAGTTTCTCCCACCTCTCGGGAGCCCCAGAGACCCAGTACTTC CASSFSHLSGAPETQYF
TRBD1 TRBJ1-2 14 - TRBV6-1 TGTGCCAGCAGCCCTACAGGGGGCGGTAATGGCTACACCTTC CASSPTGGGNGYTF
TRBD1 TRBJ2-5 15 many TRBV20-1 TGCAGTGCTCCGGCCGTACAGGGGGCAAGGGAGACCCAGTACTTC CSAPAVQGARETQYF
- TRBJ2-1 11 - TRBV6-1 TGTGCCAGCAGTGTATCCAATGAGCAGTTCTTC CASSVSNEQFF
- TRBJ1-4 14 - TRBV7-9 TGTGCCAGCAGCTTCGGGGGGGTGTTTGAAAAACTGTTTTTT CASSFGGVFEKLFF
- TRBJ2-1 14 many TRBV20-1 TGCAGTGCTAGGTGGGGGCAACAGGGAAATGAGCAGTTCTTC CSARWGQQGNEQFF
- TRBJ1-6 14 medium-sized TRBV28 TGTGCCAGCAGTTTGGCCACAGGGTTCTCACCCCTCCACTTT CASSLATGFSPLHF
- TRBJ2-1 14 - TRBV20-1 TGCAGTGCTAGAGGTTTCGTTAGGGAGAATGAGCAGTTCTTC CSARGFVRENEQFF
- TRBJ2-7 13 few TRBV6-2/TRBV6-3 TGTGCCAGCAGTTACCAGGTTTCCTACGAGCAGTACTTC CASSYQVSYEQYF
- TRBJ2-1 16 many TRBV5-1 TGCGCCAGCAGCTTTAGCCCTCGAGATTCCTACAATGAGCAGTTCTTC CASSFSPRDSYNEQFF
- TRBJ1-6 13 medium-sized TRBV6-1 TGTGCCAGCAGTACCACGGGGAGCTCACCCCTCCACTTT CASSTTGSSPLHF
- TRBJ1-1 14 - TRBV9 TGTGCCAGCAGCTCTACCGCGGTGAACACTGAAGCTTTCTTT CASSSTAVNTEAFF
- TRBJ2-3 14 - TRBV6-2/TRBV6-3 TGTGCCAGCAGACACACCCTGGGAGCATATACGCAGTATTTT CASRHTLGAYTQYF
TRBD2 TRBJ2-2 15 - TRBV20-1 TGCAGTGCACCCGGACTAGCGGGAGGACCCGTGGAGCTATTTTTT CSAPGLAGGPVELFF
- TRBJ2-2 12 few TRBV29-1 TGCAGCGTTGTACAGAACACCGTGGAGCTGTTTTTT CSVVQNTVELFF
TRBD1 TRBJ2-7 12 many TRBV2 TGTGCCAGCAGTTTGACAGGGGGAGGGCAGTACTTC CASSLTGGGQYF
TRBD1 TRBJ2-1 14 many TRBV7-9 TGTGCCAGCAGCTGGGGACAGGGTAGGCAAGAGCAGTTCTTC CASSWGQGRQEQFF
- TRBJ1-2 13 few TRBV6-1 TGTGTCAGCATTGATTGGGACGGCTATGGCTACACCTTC CVSIDWDGYGYTF
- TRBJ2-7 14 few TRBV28 TGTGCCAGCATGGGCAGCTGGAGTGTGCGTGAGCAGTACTTC CASMGSWSVREQYF
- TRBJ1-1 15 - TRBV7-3 TGTGCCAGCAGCTCGGGGGACATCATGAACACTGAAGCTTTCTTT CASSSGDIMNTEAFF
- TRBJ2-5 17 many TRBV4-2 TGTGCCAGCAGCCAAGGAGGAGGGTGGGACAGTCAAGAGACCCAGTACTTC CASSQGGGWDSQETQYF
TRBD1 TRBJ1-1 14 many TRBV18 TGTGCCAGCTCGCCAAACACAGGGGGCACTGAAGCTTTCTTT CASSPNTGGTEAFF
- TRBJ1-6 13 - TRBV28 TGTTCCACAGGGTCTCATGGTGGTTCACCCCTCCACTTT CSTGSHGGSPLHF
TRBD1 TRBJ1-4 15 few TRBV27 TGTGCCAGCAGCGTCACCGGGACAGCAAATGAAAAACTGTTTTTT CASSVTGTANEKLFF
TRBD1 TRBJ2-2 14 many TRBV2 TGTGCCAGCATGGGACAGGGGCCCACCGGGGAGCTGTTTTTT CASMGQGPTGELFF
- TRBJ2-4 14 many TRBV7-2 TGTGCCAGCAGCTTATATCCTAGTATGAACATTCAGTACTTC CASSLYPSMNIQYF
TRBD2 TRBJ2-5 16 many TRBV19 TGTGCCAGTAGTACCTATCGGACTAGCGGGAAGGAGACCCAGTACTTC CASSTYRTSGKETQYF
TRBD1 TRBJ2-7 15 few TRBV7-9 TGTGCCATCATCCCCTGGACAGGCGACTCCTACGAGCAGTACTTC CAIIPWTGDSYEQYF
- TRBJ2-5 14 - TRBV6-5 TGTGCCAGCAGTTACGACTTGGGTGCTGGGACCCAGTACTTC CASSYDLGAGTQYF
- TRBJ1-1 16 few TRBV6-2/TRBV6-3 TGTGCCAGCAGTTACTCTGGGGGCGGGGGACACACTGAAGCTTTCTTT CASSYSGGGGHTEAFF
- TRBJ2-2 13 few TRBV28 TGTGCCAGCAGTACAGCGAACACCGGGGAGCTGTTTTTT CASSTANTGELFF
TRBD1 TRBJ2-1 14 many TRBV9 TGTGCCAGCAGCGTAAGGGGACAGGGCAATGAGCAGTTCTTC CASSVRGQGNEQFF
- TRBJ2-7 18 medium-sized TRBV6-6 TGTGCCAGCAGTTACTCCCGTAGGACGGGCAGGGCCGCCTACGAGCAGTACTTC CASSYSRRTGRAAYEQYF
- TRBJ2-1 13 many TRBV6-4 TGTGCCAGCAGTGACAGCTCCTACAATGAGCAGTTCTTC CASSDSSYNEQFF
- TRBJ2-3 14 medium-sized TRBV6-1 TGTGCCAGCAGTGAAGCTAGCGGAGCAGATACGCAGTATTTT CASSEASGADTQYF
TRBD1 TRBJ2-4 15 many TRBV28 TGTGCCAGCAGCCGTGGGGACAGCTCCAAAAACATTCAGTACTTC CASSRGDSSKNIQYF
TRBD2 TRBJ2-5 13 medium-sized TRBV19 TGTGCCAGTCCGGGGGGAGAAAGGGAGACCCAGTACTTC CASPGGERETQYF
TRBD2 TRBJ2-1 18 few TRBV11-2 TGTGCCAGCAGCTTAGAAGGAGGGACTAGCGGAACCTACAATGAGCAGTTCTTC CASSLEGGTSGTYNEQFF
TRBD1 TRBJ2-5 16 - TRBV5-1 TGCGCCAGCAGAGGGGAGACAGGGGGGTACCAAGAGACCCAGTACTTC CASRGETGGYQETQYF
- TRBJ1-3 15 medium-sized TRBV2 TGTGCCAGCTATAGGCCAGGGATCTCTGGAAACACCATATATTTT CASYRPGISGNTIYF
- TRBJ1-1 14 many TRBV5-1 TGCGCCAGCAGTTTTGGGGCGGTGAACACTGAAGCTTTCTTT CASSFGAVNTEAFF
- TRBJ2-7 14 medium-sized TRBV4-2 TGTGCCAGCAGCCAAGGGACGCGTGGTTACGAGCAGTACTTC CASSQGTRGYEQYF
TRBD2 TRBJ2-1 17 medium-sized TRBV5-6 TGTGCCAGCAGCTTGGGGTTCATAGCGGGAGGCCCCAATGAGCAGTTCTTC CASSLGFIAGGPNEQFF
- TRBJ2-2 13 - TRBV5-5 TGTGCCAGCAGCTTGGGGGTAGCCGGGGAGCTGTTTTTT CASSLGVAGELFF
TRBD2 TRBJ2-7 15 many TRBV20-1 TGCAGTGCTATTAGCGGGAGACCCCTTAACTACGAGCAGTACTTC CSAISGRPLNYEQYF
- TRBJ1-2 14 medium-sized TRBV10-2 TGCGCCAGCAGTAGGGGATATGGCGGGGAAGGCTACACCTTC CASSRGYGGEGYTF
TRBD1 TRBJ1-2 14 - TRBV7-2 TGTGCCAGCAGTCCCGGGACAGGGGAGGCTGGCTACACCTTC CASSPGTGEAGYTF
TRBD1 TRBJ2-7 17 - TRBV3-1 TGTGCCAGCAGCTCTAGAGCCACAGGGGTAACAGTCGACGAGCAGTACTTC CASSSRATGVTVDEQYF